Following are 23 T cell receptor beta chains from one sample sequenced in a study of blood T cells in healthy people across ages. A second roughly 6 to 11 cycle PCR used barcoded and J-beta primers. MiXCR, applied by TCRdb to the 5' RACE reads, yields one record per CDR3 protein. The table includes 700,000 to 850,000 distinct CDR3 sequences, 53% detected once. Sequencing used blood. The receptors shown here come from a man older than 75 in good health.

The J gene is TRBJ2-7, the V gene TRBV11-3; the match to TRBD1 covers 9 bases. CDR3 length: 14 amino acids. Germline-derived CDR1 and CDR2 are SGHNT and YENEEA. Germline trimming cut 11 bases from V and 5 bases from J; bases unmatched to any gene: 13. In DNA form, the CDR3 reads TGTGCCCGACTCTGGGACAGGGCTCTTGACGAGCAGTACTTC. Protein product: CARLWDRALDEQYF.

The chain recombines TRBV5-6 with TRBJ1-1; 7 nucleotides match TRBD1. The trim removed 5 bases at V and 3 bases at J, leaving 13 bases unmatched. The CDR3 has 16 amino acids. Germline V gives CDR1 SGHDT, CDR2 YYEEEE. The CDR3 reads CASSYTGTEQYTEAFF. The DNA for the CDR3 is TGTGCCAGCAGTTACACCGGGACAGAACAATACACTGAAGCTTTCTTT.

This clonotype came up a few times. The chain recombines TRBV5-1 with TRBJ2-7; 14 nucleotides match TRBD2. The CDR3 is 18 amino acids. J was trimmed by 0 bases and V by 4 bases; bases with no gene match: 9. Germline lookup yields CDR1 SGHRS and CDR2 YFSETQ. In nucleotides, the CDR3 is TGCGCCAGCAGCCATGGACTAGCGGGAGGTACCTCCTCCTACGAGCAGTACTTC. Translation gives CASSHGLAGGTSSYEQYF.

The V gene is TRBV4-1, the J gene TRBJ2-4; TRBD2 matches 14 bases. CDR1 is MGHRA, CDR2 YSYEKL, per germline. Trimming took 0 bases from V and 0 from J; bases not matched to a gene: 7. This CDR3 contains 20 residues. The DNA of the CDR3 is TGCGCCAGCAGCCAAGATCCGGGACTAGCGGGAGAGCTAGCCAAAAACATTCAGTACTTC. This codes for CASSQDPGLAGELAKNIQYF.

This chain links TRBV5-1 with TRBJ2-1; D might be TRBD1 (5 bases). The V gene lost 1 base and the J gene lost 3 bases, with 11 bases spanning the gap. Germline CDR1 SGHRS, CDR2 YFSETQ. This CDR3 contains 15 residues. The CDR3 sequence: CASSLTGSFYNEQFF. In nucleotides, the CDR3 is TGCGCCAGCAGCTTGACAGGTAGCTTCTACAATGAGCAGTTCTTC.

This chain uses TRBV12-3 or TRBV12-4 with TRBJ2-7; D is uncertain. V was trimmed by 2 bases and J by 2 bases, leaving 10 bases between them. The CDR3 consists of 14 residues. CDR3 DNA sequence: TGTGCCAGCAGTTTACAGGCAGGCCCCTACGAGCAGTACTTC. This encodes CASSLQAGPYEQYF.

The chain combines TRBV2 with TRBJ1-1; 9 positions agree with TRBD1. This CDR3 comprises 13 residues. V shed 6 bases, J shed 7 bases, and the junction held 6 bases outside the gene matches. CDR1 is SNHLY and CDR2 is FYNNEI in the germline V gene. CDR3 region: CASRGDRAGEAFF. The CDR3 DNA sequence: TGTGCCAGCAGGGGGGACAGGGCCGGTGAAGCTTTCTTT.

This rearrangement joins TRBV18 to TRBJ2-2; possible D gene TRBD2, 5 bases. CDR1 is KGHSH, CDR2 LQKENI, per germline. This CDR3 contains 17 residues. Trimming removed 1 base at V and 0 bases at J, with 12 bases between. The CDR3 protein is CASSPLPGNTNTGELFF. In DNA form, the CDR3 reads TGTGCCAGCTCACCACTTCCCGGGAACACGAACACCGGGGAGCTGTTTTTT.

The gene calls are TRBV27 and TRBJ2-7; D might be TRBD2 (5 bases). Germline CDR1 and CDR2: MNHEY and SMNVEV (reference sequence). The CDR3 contains 14 residues. V was shortened by 4 bases and J by 4 bases, with 14 bases between the two germline ends. This CDR3 is CASSSRLGVYEQYF. The DNA of the CDR3 is TGTGCCAGCAGTTCTCGTCTCGGGGTATACGAGCAGTACTTC.

This clonotype was detected a few times. The rearrangement joins TRBV29-1 to TRBJ2-7; 8 bases match TRBD1. The V gene end was trimmed by 8 bases and the J gene end by 7 bases; junction bases not matched to a gene: 7. Per germline, CDR1 SQVTM and CDR2 ANQGSEA. The CDR3 contains 11 residues. CDR3 DNA sequence: TGCAGCACCGCAGGGGGCGGTGAGCAGTACTTC. Translating gives CSTAGGGEQYF.

The gene calls are TRBV6-6 and TRBJ1-2; D call uncertain. CDR3 length: 13 amino acids. In germline, CDR1 is MNHNY, CDR2 SVGAGI (reference sequence). The V end lost 5 bases, the J end lost 8 bases, and 15 bases lay between the germline ends. CDR3 sequence (DNA): TGTGCCAGCAGTCTAAACTACTTGGAAGGCTACACCTTC. Translated, it gives CASSLNYLEGYTF.

This clonotype has a handful of counts. V gene TRBV25-1 combines with J gene TRBJ2-1, with D perhaps matching TRBD1 (6 bases). CDR3 length: 15 amino acids. Trimming took off 2 bases at V and 0 bases at J, with 8 bases between the two ends. CDR1 and CDR2 from the germline V gene are MGHDK and SYGVNS. In nucleotides, the CDR3 is TGTGCCAGCAGTGAACAGGGGATCTCCTACAATGAGCAGTTCTTC. Protein: CASSEQGISYNEQFF.

This clonotype showed up just once. The rearrangement uses TRBV5-4 and TRBJ2-5; 9 positions match TRBD2. Germline values: CDR1 SGHNT, CDR2 YYREEE (reference sequence). V lost 2 bases, J lost 5 bases, and 10 bases stayed unmatched. The CDR3 runs to 16 residues. The CDR3 nucleotides are TGTGCCAGCAGCTTTGGAATAGCGGGAGCGGTGGAGACCCAGTACTTC. This gives the protein CASSFGIAGAVETQYF.

The CDR3 sequence is CASSSLAGGYTF. CDR3 nucleotides: TGTGCCAGCAGTTCCCTCGCGGGTGGCTACACCTTC. This chain joins TRBV27 and TRBJ1-2; no reliable D call. The CDR3 has 12 residues. Germline CDR1 MNHEY, CDR2 SMNVEV (reference sequence). The V and J ends lost 4 bases and 7 bases respectively, with 10 bases between them.

In nucleotides, the CDR3 is TGCAGTGCTAAAGACCTATATAATTCACCCCTCCACTTT. This encodes CSAKDLYNSPLHF. The gene calls are TRBV20-1 and TRBJ1-6; D uncertain. Germline V gene data show CDR1 as DFQATT and CDR2 as SNEGSKA (reference sequence). Trimming took 4 bases from V and 4 from J, leaving 8 bases between them. The CDR3 runs to 13 residues.

The chain combines TRBV5-1 with TRBJ2-5, with 8 bases lining up with TRBD1. The junction had 7 bases not matched to a gene; V was cut back by 2 bases and J by 4 bases. CDR1 and CDR2 (germline): SGHRS, YFSETQ. The CDR3 sequence is 15 residues long. For the CDR3, the DNA is TGCGCCAGCAGCTTACGGACAGGGTCGGCAGAGACCCAGTACTTC. Protein sequence: CASSLRTGSAETQYF.

Regarding this clonotype: With a much larger clone just one base away, this may be a read error. The chain joins TRBV10-3 to TRBJ1-2; a weak D match, TRBD1 (5 bases). The germline CDR1 and CDR2 sequences are ENHRY and SYGVKD. The germline V and J ends were trimmed by 7 bases and 4 bases, with 10 bases remaining between them. This CDR3 region has 12 residues. This CDR3 reads CAINDRSYGYTF. The DNA of the CDR3 is TGTGCCATCAATGACAGAAGCTATGGCTACACCTTC.

J is TRBJ2-5 and V is TRBV14; 10 bases are a match to TRBD2. Germline-derived CDR1 and CDR2 are SGHDN and FVKESK. V shed 4 bases and J 11 bases; nucleotides not matched to a gene: 13. The CDR3 is 15 amino acids. In DNA, the CDR3 is TGTGCCAGCAGCCGGGGGACTAGCGTCTTGGTTGAGCAGTACTTC. Translating gives CASSRGTSVLVEQYF.

This clonotype showed up just a few times. The chain joins TRBV6-5 to TRBJ2-7, with D unresolved. V dropped 6 bases and J dropped 5 bases, with 14 bases sitting between them. The CDR3 spans 13 residues. Germline values: CDR1 MNHEY, CDR2 SVGAGI. The CDR3 loop is CASRTPGSHEQYF. DNA of the CDR3: TGTGCCAGCAGAACTCCCGGTAGTCACGAGCAGTACTTC.

The chain couples TRBV4-1 to TRBJ2-7; D may be TRBD1 (5 bases). Trimming removed 4 bases from V and 0 bases from J, with 16 bases in between. Germline CDR1 reads MGHRA; CDR2 reads YSYEKL. The CDR3 is 16 residues long. CDR3 region: CASSPRATGLSYEQYF. The CDR3 coding sequence is TGCGCCAGCAGCCCAAGGGCCACAGGCCTCTCCTACGAGCAGTACTTC.

This clonotype has only a few counts. J is TRBJ2-6 and V is TRBV25-1; 8 nucleotides align to TRBD1. The junction had 3 bases not matched to a gene; V was cut back by 6 bases and J by 2 bases. This CDR3 has 15 residues. Germline CDR1 is MGHDK and CDR2 is SYGVNS. CDR3 amino acids: CASSRDRPGANVLTF. The CDR3, as DNA: TGTGCCAGCAGCCGGGACAGGCCTGGGGCCAACGTCCTGACTTTC.

Note on this clonotype: The junction differs from germline at one of its ends, possibly a read error. This chain connects TRBV3-1 to TRBJ1-2; D is ambiguous. Per germline, CDR1 LGHDT and CDR2 YNNKEL (reference sequence). The length of the CDR3 is 12 residues. As DNA, the CDR3 is TGTGCCAGCAGTGAAGGGAACTATGGCCACACCTTC. Residues: CASSEGNYGHTF.

This clonotype has at least ten counts. The CDR3 DNA reads as TGTGCCAGCAGACCTACCGGCACCTACGAGCAGTACTTC. Translating gives CASRPTGTYEQYF. The V call is TRBV7-9, the J call TRBJ2-7; D unclear. The germline CDR1 and CDR2 sequences are SEHNR and FQNEAQ (reference sequence). The CDR3 runs 13 residues. The V end was cut by 6 bases, the J end by 2 bases, with 11 bases between.